The rows below give T cell receptor beta chains drawn from one sample of a study of blood T cell repertoires in COVID-19. Profiling relied on immunoSEQ multiplex PCR, and the TCRdb table lists in-frame clones only, not all of them. This table holds roughly 420,000 clones, roughly 90% found once. Sequences were obtained from PBMCs or T cells enriched from blood (not recorded which). These receptors came from a woman aged 25 to 39 with acute COVID-19. CDR3s leave out the opening cysteine and the closing phenylalanine or tryptophan. Each record gives: V gene, D gene, CDR3 protein. D genes are given only for firm matches.

TRBV19	TRBD1	ASSIDRVRFWDEQF
TRBV10-3	TRBD1	AISEGQGTYEQY
TRBV5-6	-	ASSLGRGYNSPLH
TRBV10-1	TRBD1	ASSGGTGLTGELF
TRBV5-1	TRBD1	ASSTGTGEDQPQH
TRBV7-2	-	ASSPQDSGNTIY
TRBV30	-	AWRNRQAGANVLT
TRBV9	TRBD1	ASSQGQGANSPLH
TRBV7-9	-	ASRKTGSPNTEAF
TRBV27	-	ASSYLGPNTGELF
TRBV6-5	TRBD2	ASSYYSSGGRYEQY
TRBV30	-	AGRGGSSYNSPLH
TRBV9	-	ASSVVDRDKGGQPQH
TRBV3-1/TRBV3-2	TRBD1	ASSQVSGGFYEQY
TRBV27	-	ASSFNDRVDYT
TRBV6-5	-	ASSRVSGNTEAF
TRBV23-1	-	ASSLGQGTGNTIY
TRBV20-1	TRBD2	SATRGGRQF
TRBV30	TRBD1	AWVPGQHSGNTIY
TRBV24-1	TRBD2	ATHSGTSNEQF
TRBV5-1	-	ASSTQGPSSYEQY
TRBV6-5	-	ASSYSRVAEQY
TRBV6-5	-	ASTKYSGNTIY
TRBV7-8	TRBD2	ASSLSTSGGYEQY
TRBV7-2	TRBD1	ASSFSHRGSGGYT
TRBV7-9	-	ASSLDSVGEAF
TRBV7-6	TRBD2	ASSLRLSGGDYNEQF
TRBV3-1/TRBV3-2	-	ASSQNTGSSVSYT
TRBV18	-	ASSHRTELNSPLH
TRBV7-9	-	ASSLDFGSSYEQY
TRBV18	-	ASSADRNTEAF
TRBV29-1	-	SVLPPGMQETQY
TRBV7-8	TRBD2	ASSRIAGAPQY
TRBV6-2/TRBV6-3	TRBD1	ASSDRGIYNSPLH
TRBV5-1	-	ASSPARGGDEQF
TRBV7-9	-	ASSFNQGPST
TRBV6-5	-	ASSYGAGGEDGYT
TRBV12-5	-	ASGLVLPTGAVISSYNSPLH
TRBV21-1	-	ASSTGTGKDNYGYT
TRBV29-1	-	SVENLGRDKAYYGYT
TRBV11-3	-	ASSLGPNTEAF
TRBV7-9	TRBD2	ASSFGLAGGLSTNEQF
TRBV3-1/TRBV3-2	-	ASSQTGRIEKLF
TRBV7-2	-	ASSLVQRGGEQY
TRBV6-6	-	ASRPDRTNTEAF
TRBV2	-	ASSERSAGSGYT
TRBV14	-	ASSPLRGLGSGNTIY
TRBV21-1	-	ASRNRVLLGFQPQH
TRBV29-1	-	SVLPSRGAMAKNIQY
TRBV5-1	-	ASSLGGRGTEAF
TRBV7-2	TRBD1	ASSDYRGLVDNSPLH
TRBV9	-	ASSLRGSGANVLT